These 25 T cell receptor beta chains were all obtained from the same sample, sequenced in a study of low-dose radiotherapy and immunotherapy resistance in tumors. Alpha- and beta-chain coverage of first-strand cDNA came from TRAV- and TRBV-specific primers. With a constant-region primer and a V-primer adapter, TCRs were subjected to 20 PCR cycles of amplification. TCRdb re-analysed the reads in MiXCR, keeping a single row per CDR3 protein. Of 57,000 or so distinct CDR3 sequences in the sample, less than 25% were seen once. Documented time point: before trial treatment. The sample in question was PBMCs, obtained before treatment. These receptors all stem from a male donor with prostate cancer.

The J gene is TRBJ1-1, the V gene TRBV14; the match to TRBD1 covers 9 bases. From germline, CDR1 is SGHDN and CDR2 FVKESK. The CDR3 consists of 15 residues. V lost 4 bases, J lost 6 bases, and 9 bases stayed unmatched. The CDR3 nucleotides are TGTGCCAGCAGCCCGCCGGGACAGGGAAACCCTGAAGCTTTCTTT. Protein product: CASSPPGQGNPEAFF.

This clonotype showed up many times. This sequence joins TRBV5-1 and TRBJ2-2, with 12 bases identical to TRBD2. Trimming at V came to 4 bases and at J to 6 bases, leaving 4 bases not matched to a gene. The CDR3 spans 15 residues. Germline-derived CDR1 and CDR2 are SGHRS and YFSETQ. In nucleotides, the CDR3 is TGCGCCAGCAGCCTGCGACTAGCGGGAGCCGGGGAGCTGTTTTTT. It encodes CASSLRLAGAGELFF.

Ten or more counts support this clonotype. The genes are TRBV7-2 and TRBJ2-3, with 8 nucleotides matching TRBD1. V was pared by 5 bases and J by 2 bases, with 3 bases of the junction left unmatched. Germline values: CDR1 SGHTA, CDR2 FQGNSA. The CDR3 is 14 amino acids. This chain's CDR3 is CASSQDRVTDTQYF. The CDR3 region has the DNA TGTGCCAGCAGCCAGGACAGGGTCACAGATACGCAGTATTTT.

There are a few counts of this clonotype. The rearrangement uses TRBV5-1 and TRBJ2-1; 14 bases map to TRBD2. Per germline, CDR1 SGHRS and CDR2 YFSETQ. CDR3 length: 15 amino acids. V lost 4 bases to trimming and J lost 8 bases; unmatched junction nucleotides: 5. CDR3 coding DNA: TGCGCCAGCAGCGCGGGACTAGCGGGAGTCGATGAGCAGTTCTTC. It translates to CASSAGLAGVDEQFF. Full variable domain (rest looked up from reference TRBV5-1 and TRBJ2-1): KAGVTQTPRYLIKTRGQQVTLSCSPISGHRSVSWYQQTPGQGLQFLFEYFSETQRNKGNFPGRFSGRQFSNSRSEMNVSTLELGDSALYLCASSAGLAGVDEQFFGPGTRLTVL.

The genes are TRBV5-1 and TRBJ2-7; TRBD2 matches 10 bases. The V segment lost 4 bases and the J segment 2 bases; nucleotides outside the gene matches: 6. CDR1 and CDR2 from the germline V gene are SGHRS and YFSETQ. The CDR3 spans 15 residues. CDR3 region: CASSPTSGVPYEQYF. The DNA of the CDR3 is TGCGCCAGCAGCCCCACTAGCGGGGTACCCTACGAGCAGTACTTC.

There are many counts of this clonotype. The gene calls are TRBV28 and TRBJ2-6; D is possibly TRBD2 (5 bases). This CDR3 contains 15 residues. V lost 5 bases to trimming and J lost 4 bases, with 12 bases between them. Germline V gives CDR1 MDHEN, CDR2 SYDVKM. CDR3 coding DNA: TGTGCCAGCAGTCAAGGGCCGGGAGGGGCCAACGTCCTGACTTTC. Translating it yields CASSQGPGGANVLTF. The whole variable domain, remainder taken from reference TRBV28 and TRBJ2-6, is DVKVTQSSRYLVKRTGEKVFLECVQDMDHENMFWYRQDPGLGLRLIYFSYDVKMKEKGDIPEGYSVSREKKERFSLILESASTNQTSMYLCASSQGPGGANVLTFGAGSRLTVL.

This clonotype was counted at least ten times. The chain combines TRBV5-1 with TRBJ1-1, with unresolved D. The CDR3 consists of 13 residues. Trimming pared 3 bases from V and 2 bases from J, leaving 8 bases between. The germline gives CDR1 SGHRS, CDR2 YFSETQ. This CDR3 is CASSYGSNTEAFF. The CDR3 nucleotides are TGCGCCAGCAGCTACGGGTCCAACACTGAAGCTTTCTTT.

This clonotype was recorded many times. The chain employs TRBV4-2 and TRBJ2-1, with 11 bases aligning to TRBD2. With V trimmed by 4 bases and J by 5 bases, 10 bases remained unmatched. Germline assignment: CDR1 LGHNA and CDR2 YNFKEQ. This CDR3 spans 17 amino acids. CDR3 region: CASSRRLSLAGDNEQFF. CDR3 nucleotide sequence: TGTGCCAGCAGCCGCCGTTTATCACTAGCGGGAGACAATGAGCAGTTCTTC.

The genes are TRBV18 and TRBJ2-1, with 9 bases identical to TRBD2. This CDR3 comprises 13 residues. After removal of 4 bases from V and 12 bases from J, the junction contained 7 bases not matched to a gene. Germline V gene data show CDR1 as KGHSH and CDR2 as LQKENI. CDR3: CASSLSREGPQFF. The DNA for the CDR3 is TGTGCCAGCTCACTGTCGCGGGAGGGCCCGCAGTTCTTC.

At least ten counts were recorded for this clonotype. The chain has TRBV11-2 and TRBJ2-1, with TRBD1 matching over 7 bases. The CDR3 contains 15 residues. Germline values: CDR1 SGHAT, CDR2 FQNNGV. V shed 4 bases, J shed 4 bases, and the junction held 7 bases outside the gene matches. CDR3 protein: CASSWQGDVYNEQFF. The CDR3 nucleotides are TGTGCCAGCAGCTGGCAGGGGGATGTTTACAATGAGCAGTTCTTC.

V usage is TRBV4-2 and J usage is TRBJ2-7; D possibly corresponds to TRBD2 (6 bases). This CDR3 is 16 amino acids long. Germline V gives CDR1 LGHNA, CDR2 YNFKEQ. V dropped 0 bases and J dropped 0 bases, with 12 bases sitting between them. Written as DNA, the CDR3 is TGTGCCAGCAGCCAAGAAGGGACTGGATCCTCCTACGAGCAGTACTTC. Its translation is CASSQEGTGSSYEQYF.

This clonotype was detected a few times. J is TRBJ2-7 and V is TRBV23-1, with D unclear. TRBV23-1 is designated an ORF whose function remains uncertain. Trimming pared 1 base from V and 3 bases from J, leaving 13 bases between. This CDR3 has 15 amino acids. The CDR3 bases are TGCGCCAGCAGTCAATTCTCCAATTTACTCTACGAGCAGTACTTC. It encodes CASSQFSNLLYEQYF.

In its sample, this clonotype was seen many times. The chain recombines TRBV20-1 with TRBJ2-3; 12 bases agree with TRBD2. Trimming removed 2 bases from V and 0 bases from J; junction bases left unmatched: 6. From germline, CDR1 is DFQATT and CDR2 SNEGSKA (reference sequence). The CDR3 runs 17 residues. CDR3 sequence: CSARLAGGIPSTDTQYF. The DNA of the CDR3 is TGCAGTGCTAGACTAGCGGGGGGGATCCCTAGCACAGATACGCAGTATTTT.

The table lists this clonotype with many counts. The CDR3 loop is CASSILGLEGNTIYF. The CDR3 coding sequence is TGTGCCAGTAGTATCCTGGGCCTCGAAGGAAACACCATATATTTT. The J gene is TRBJ1-3, the V gene TRBV19, with D uncertain. V was cut by 3 bases and J by 4 bases, with 13 bases left in between. This CDR3 contains 15 residues. The V gene's germline CDR1 is LNHDA and CDR2 SQIVND (reference sequence). Based on the CDR3 plus reference TRBV19 and TRBJ1-3, the full variable domain is DGGITQSPKYLFRKEGQNVTLSCEQNLNHDAMYWYRQDPGQGLRLIYYSQIVNDFQKGDIAEGYSVSREKKESFPLTVTSAQKNPTAFYLCASSILGLEGNTIYFGEGSWLTVV.

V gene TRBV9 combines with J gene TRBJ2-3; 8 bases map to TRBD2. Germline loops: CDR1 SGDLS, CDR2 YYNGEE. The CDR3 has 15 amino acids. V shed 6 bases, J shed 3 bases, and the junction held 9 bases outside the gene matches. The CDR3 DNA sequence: TGTGCCAGCACCGAGATCGGGAGGGCGACAGATACGCAGTATTTT. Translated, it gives CASTEIGRATDTQYF.

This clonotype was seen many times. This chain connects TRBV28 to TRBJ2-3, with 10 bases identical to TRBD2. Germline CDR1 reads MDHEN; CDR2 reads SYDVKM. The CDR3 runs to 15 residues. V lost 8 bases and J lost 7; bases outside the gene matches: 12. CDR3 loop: CASGLAEMVRYTQYF. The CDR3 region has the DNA TGTGCCAGCGGACTAGCGGAGATGGTTAGATATACGCAGTATTTT.

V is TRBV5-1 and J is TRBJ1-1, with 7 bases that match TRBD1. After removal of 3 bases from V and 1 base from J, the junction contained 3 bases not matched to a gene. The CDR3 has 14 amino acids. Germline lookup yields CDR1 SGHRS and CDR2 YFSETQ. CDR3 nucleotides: TGCGCCAGCAGCTCACAGGGGCAGAACACTGAAGCTTTCTTT. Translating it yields CASSSQGQNTEAFF.

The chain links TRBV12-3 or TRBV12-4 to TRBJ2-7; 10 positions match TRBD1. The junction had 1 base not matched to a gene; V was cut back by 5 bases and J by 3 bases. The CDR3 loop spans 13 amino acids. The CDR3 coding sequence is TGTGCCAGCAGTCGGACAGGGGGCTACGAGCAGTACTTC. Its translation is CASSRTGGYEQYF.

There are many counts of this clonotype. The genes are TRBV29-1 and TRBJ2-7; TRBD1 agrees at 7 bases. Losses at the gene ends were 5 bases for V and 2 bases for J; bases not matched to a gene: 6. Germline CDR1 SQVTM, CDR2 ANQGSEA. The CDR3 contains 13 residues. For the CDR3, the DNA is TGCAGCGTTCAGACCGACAGGGCCTACGAGCAGTACTTC. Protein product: CSVQTDRAYEQYF.

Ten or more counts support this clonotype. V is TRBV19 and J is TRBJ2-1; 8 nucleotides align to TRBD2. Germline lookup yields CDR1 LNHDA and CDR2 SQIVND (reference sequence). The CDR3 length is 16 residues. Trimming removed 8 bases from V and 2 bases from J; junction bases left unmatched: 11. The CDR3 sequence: CASASTGTRPYNEQFF. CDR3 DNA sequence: TGTGCCAGTGCCTCAACCGGGACTAGGCCCTACAATGAGCAGTTCTTC.

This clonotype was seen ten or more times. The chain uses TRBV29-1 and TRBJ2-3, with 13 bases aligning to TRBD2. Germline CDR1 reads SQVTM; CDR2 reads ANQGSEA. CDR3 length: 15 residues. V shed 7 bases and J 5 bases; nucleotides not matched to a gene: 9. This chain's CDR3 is CSGGLAGFVEDTQYF. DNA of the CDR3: TGCAGCGGGGGACTAGCGGGATTTGTGGAAGATACGCAGTATTTT.

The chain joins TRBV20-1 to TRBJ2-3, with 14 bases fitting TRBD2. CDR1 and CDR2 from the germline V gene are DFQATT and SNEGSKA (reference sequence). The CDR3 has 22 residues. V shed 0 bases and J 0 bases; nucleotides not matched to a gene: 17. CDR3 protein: CSARDIFSGLAGVIASTDTQYF. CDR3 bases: TGCAGTGCTAGAGATATTTTTTCGGGACTAGCGGGGGTTATTGCTAGCACAGATACGCAGTATTTT.

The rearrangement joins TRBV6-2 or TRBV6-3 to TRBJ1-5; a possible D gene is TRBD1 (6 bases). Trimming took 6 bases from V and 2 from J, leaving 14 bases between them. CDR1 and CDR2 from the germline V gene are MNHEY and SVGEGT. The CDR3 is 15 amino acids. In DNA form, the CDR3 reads TGTGCCAGCAGAGGAACAGGGCTAGGCAATCAGCCCCAGCATTTT. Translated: CASRGTGLGNQPQHF.

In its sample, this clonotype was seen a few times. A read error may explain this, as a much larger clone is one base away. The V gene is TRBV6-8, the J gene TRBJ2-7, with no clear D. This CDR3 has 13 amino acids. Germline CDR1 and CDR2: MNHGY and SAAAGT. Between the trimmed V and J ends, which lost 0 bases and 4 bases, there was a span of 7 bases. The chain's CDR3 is CASSYSAEYEQYF. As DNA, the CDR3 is TGTGCCAGCAGTTACTCGGCAGAATACGAGCAGTACTTC.

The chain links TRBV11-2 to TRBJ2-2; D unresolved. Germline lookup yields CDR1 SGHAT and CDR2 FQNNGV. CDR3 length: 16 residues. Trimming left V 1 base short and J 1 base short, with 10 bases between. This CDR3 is CASSLVPAWNTGELFF. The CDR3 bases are TGTGCCAGCAGCTTAGTTCCAGCTTGGAACACCGGGGAGCTGTTTTTT.